Below, 20 T cell receptor beta chains from the same sample are listed, as sequenced in a study of blood T cell repertoires in COVID-19. TCRdb's table, derived via immunoSEQ multiplex PCR, lists solely in-frame clones and lacks some. There are under 400,000 clones in the sample; roughly nine tenths occur only once, and under 5% lies in the top ten. The specimen sequenced was peripheral blood. The receptors shown here come from a woman aged 55-70 years with COVID-19, enrolled during active disease.

The chain combines TRBV3-1 (or the pseudogene TRBV3-2) with TRBJ1-2, with 9 nucleotides matching TRBD1. Trimming took 4 bases from V and 6 from J; bases not matched to a gene: 6. The CDR3 runs 14 residues. Germline assignment: CDR1 LGHDT and CDR2 YNNKEL (reference sequence). CDR3 sequence reads: CASSPTGGPNGYTF. As DNA, the CDR3 is TGTGCCAGCAGCCCGACAGGGGGACCCAATGGCTACACCTTC.

This chain uses TRBV19 with TRBJ1-5; perhaps TRBD1 as D (6 bases). The CDR3 is 14 residues long. Germline V CDR1 and CDR2: LNHDA, SQIVND (reference sequence). Trimming left V 4 bases short and J 3 bases short, with 10 bases between. The CDR3 nucleotides read TGTGCCAGTAGTACCCGGACAGCCAATCAGCCCCAGCATTTT. Translating gives CASSTRTANQPQHF.

The rearrangement joins TRBV3-1 (or the pseudogene TRBV3-2) to TRBJ1-1; D not resolved. There are 14 residues in the CDR3. Germline V CDR1 and CDR2: LGHDT, YNNKEL (reference sequence). Trimming shortened V by 5 bases and J by 4 bases, and 14 bases separated the two germline ends. This CDR3 is CASSYLVRGTEAFF. CDR3 DNA sequence: TGTGCCAGCAGCTATTTGGTCCGGGGCACTGAAGCTTTCTTT.

This chain uses TRBV14 with TRBJ1-4; D remains ambiguous. CDR3 size: 15 residues. Trimming pared 4 bases from V and 0 bases from J, leaving 9 bases between. Germline assignment: CDR1 SGHDN and CDR2 FVKESK. CDR3 loop: CASSLRQTTNEKLFF. The CDR3, as DNA: TGTGCCAGCAGCCTTCGACAAACAACTAATGAAAAACTGTTTTTT.

The chain has TRBV6-5 and TRBJ1-1, with 7 bases lining up with TRBD1. Germline CDR1 and CDR2: MNHEY and SVGAGI. J gave up 10 bases and V 4 bases, and 9 bases lay outside the gene matches. This CDR3 contains 13 residues. The CDR3 sequence is CASSSDRVRGAFF. Here the CDR3 DNA reads TGTGCCAGCAGTTCCGACAGGGTGCGGGGAGCTTTCTTT.

V and J are TRBV27 and TRBJ1-2; D is unclear. The CDR3 totals 13 residues. Trimming took 2 bases from V and 4 from J, leaving 8 bases between them. CDR1 is MNHEY, CDR2 SMNVEV, per germline (reference sequence). The CDR3 DNA follows: TGTGCCAGCAGTTTAATGGGGAGCTATGGCTACACCTTC. It yields the protein CASSLMGSYGYTF.

This chain uses TRBV3-1 (or the pseudogene TRBV3-2) with TRBJ1-3; D is uncertain. Looked up from germline, CDR1 is LGHDT and CDR2 is YNNKEL (reference sequence). The germline V and J ends were trimmed by 8 bases and 0 bases, with 17 bases remaining between them. The CDR3 is 16 amino acids. This CDR3 is CASQLAASSSGNTIYF. For the CDR3, the DNA is TGTGCCAGCCAGCTTGCGGCATCAAGCTCTGGAAACACCATATATTTT.

The chain links TRBV6-5 to TRBJ1-2, with D possibly matching TRBD1 (5 bases). V was pared by 6 bases and J by 1 base, with 15 bases between. CDR1 is MNHEY, CDR2 SVGAGI, per germline. The CDR3 spans 15 residues. CDR3 loop: CASSLDSTFNYGYTF. For the CDR3, the DNA is TGTGCCAGCAGCCTCGACAGTACCTTTAACTATGGCTACACCTTC.

The chain links TRBV5-1 to TRBJ1-6; 9 nucleotides line up with TRBD1. Unmatched junction bases numbered 16, after V lost 2 bases and J lost 7 bases. The V gene's germline CDR1 is SGHRS and CDR2 YFSETQ. This CDR3 is built from 19 residues. The CDR3 is CASSLDSLYTGGLNSPLHF. The DNA of the CDR3 is TGCGCCAGCAGCTTAGATTCGTTGTATACAGGGGGCTTGAATTCACCCCTCCACTTT. The full variable domain, in which reference TRBV5-1 and TRBJ1-6 provide the parts outside the CDR3, is KAGVTQTPRYLIKTRGQQVTLSCSPISGHRSVSWYQQTPGQGLQFLFEYFSETQRNKGNFPGRFSGRQFSNSRSEMNVSTLELGDSALYLCASSLDSLYTGGLNSPLHFGNGTRLTVT.

This clone was seen more than once but under ten times. The chain couples TRBV28 to TRBJ2-7; the D gene is possibly TRBD1 (5 bases). From germline, CDR1 is MDHEN and CDR2 SYDVKM. The V and J ends lost 3 bases and 5 bases respectively, with 20 bases between them. The CDR3 length is 16 residues. In DNA form, the CDR3 reads TGTGCCAGCAGTTTCGGTAGGGCGCCCTCAGGGAACGAGCAGTACTTC. Protein product: CASSFGRAPSGNEQYF.

This rearrangement joins TRBV10-1 to TRBJ1-2; D unclear. The V gene's germline CDR1 is WNHNN and CDR2 SYGVQD (reference sequence). The length of the CDR3 is 15 residues. CDR3 nucleotide sequence: TGCGCTACCGTCTTACCAAAAGAGGAGCTCTATGGCTACACCTTC. Translating gives CATVLPKEELYGYTF.

The chain is built from TRBV7-2 and TRBJ2-1; TRBD2 matches at 7 bases. Germline V lookup: CDR1 SGHTA, CDR2 FQGNSA. The J segment lost 8 bases and the V segment lost 1 base, leaving 11 bases of the junction unmatched. The CDR3 spans 16 residues. The CDR3 loop reads CASSLGRLAIFHEQFF. The CDR3 region has the DNA TGTGCCAGCAGCTTAGGCCGACTAGCTATATTCCATGAGCAGTTCTTC. Filled out from reference TRBV7-2 and TRBJ2-1, the complete variable domain reads GAGVSQSPSNKVTEKGKDVELRCDPISGHTALYWYRQSLGQGLEFLIYFQGNSAPDKSGLPSDRFSAERTGGSVSTLTIQRTQQEDSAVYLCASSLGRLAIFHEQFFGPGTRLTVL.

As for this clone: This could be a read error, since a much larger clone is one nucleotide away. Distinct nucleotide sequences in the sample also encode this CDR3. The V gene is TRBV19, the J gene TRBJ1-1; 7 positions agree with TRBD1. Germline CDR1 and CDR2: LNHDA and SQIVND (reference sequence). This CDR3 region has 13 residues. J gave up 0 bases and V 9 bases, and 4 bases lay outside the gene matches. The CDR3 DNA reads TGTGCCAGCCAGGGACAGCTGAACACTGAAGCTTTCTTT. As protein: CASQGQLNTEAFF.

The genes are TRBV19 and TRBJ1-6, with 10 bases aligning to TRBD1. J was trimmed by 7 bases and V by 3 bases; bases with no gene match: 0. This CDR3 has 14 amino acids. Germline loops: CDR1 LNHDA, CDR2 SQIVND (reference sequence). CDR3 in DNA: TGTGCCAGTAGTATGGGACAGGGGAATTCACCCCTCCACTTT. Protein: CASSMGQGNSPLHF.

As DNA, the CDR3 is TGTGCCAGCAGTGACGTCACAGGGGTTGGCTACACCTTC. Protein product: CASSDVTGVGYTF. The chain combines TRBV25-1 with TRBJ1-2, with 7 bases lining up with TRBD1. Germline-derived CDR1 and CDR2 are MGHDK and SYGVNS. The CDR3 consists of 13 residues. V shed 3 bases, J shed 7 bases, and the junction held 5 bases outside the gene matches.

This clone was seen only a few times. The chain combines TRBV5-1 with TRBJ1-5; 7 bases align to TRBD1. The CDR3 sequence is 15 residues long. The V gene's germline CDR1 is SGHRS and CDR2 YFSETQ. Trimming removed 6 bases from V and 2 bases from J; junction bases left unmatched: 8. The CDR3 spells CASIFYRGCNQPQHF. CDR3 DNA sequence: TGCGCCAGCATCTTCTACAGGGGTTGCAATCAGCCCCAGCATTTT.

The rearrangement links TRBV3-1 (or the pseudogene TRBV3-2) to TRBJ1-6; no firm D call. Between the trimmed V and J ends, which lost 1 base and 15 bases, there was a span of 10 bases. From germline, CDR1 is LGHDT and CDR2 YNNKEL (reference sequence). This CDR3 has 12 amino acids. The CDR3 protein is CASSQVGGLLHF. CDR3 DNA sequence: TGTGCCAGCAGCCAAGTTGGAGGGCTCCTCCACTTT.

The rearrangement joins TRBV12-3 or TRBV12-4 to TRBJ1-1; the D gene is possibly TRBD1 (6 bases). The V gene lost 4 bases and the J gene lost 0 bases, with 6 bases spanning the gap. The CDR3 runs 13 residues. DNA of the CDR3: TGTGCCAGCAGTTCAGGGGTGAACACTGAAGCTTTCTTT. Protein sequence: CASSSGVNTEAFF.

Written as DNA, the CDR3 is TGTGCCAGCAGCTACAACAGGGACAACACTGAAGCTTTCTTT. Translation: CASSYNRDNTEAFF. This chain uses TRBV7-8 with TRBJ1-1; possible D gene TRBD1, 6 bases. Per the germline V gene, CDR1 is SGHVS and CDR2 is FQNEAQ. Trimming removed 4 bases from V and 2 bases from J, with 11 bases in between. This CDR3 has 14 residues.

V and J are TRBV9 and TRBJ2-3, with unresolved D. The CDR3 sequence is 14 residues long. Germline V gene sequence: CDR1 SGDLS, CDR2 YYNGEE. Between the trimmed V and J ends, which lost 6 bases and 1 base, there was a span of 12 bases. The CDR3 reads CASNLLQGTDTQYF. The CDR3 nucleotides are TGTGCCAGCAACTTGCTGCAGGGCACAGATACGCAGTATTTT.